The 21 T cell receptor beta chains below come from one sample, sequenced in a study of T cells in Graves' hyperthyroidism and ophthalmopathy. The source material, RNA transcripts, was used to amplify TCR beta CDR3 regions. The primer set for the first-round RT-PCR of the TCR CDR3 was HTBI. TCRdb redid the calling of the multiplex PCR reads with MiXCR, one entry per CDR3 protein. The repertoire holds about 320,000 distinct CDR3 sequences, with about 15% as singletons. The sample taken for sequencing was blood. These TCRs come from a man under 40 with Graves' hyperthyroidism.

This clonotype has ten or more counts. The chain couples TRBV13 to TRBJ2-7; D is ambiguous. V was clipped by 0 bases and J by 2 bases, with 14 bases between them. Germline V gene data show CDR1 as PRHDT and CDR2 as FYEKMQ (reference sequence). The CDR3 is 16 residues long. DNA for the CDR3: TGTGCCAGCAGCTTAGGGTGGGTACCCTCTACCTACGAGCAGTACTTC. Protein: CASSLGWVPSTYEQYF.

The sample holds many counts of this clonotype. The chain has TRBV12-3 or TRBV12-4 and TRBJ1-1; the D gene is possibly TRBD1 (5 bases). The CDR3 has 14 residues. The V end lost 4 bases, the J end lost 6 bases, and 15 bases lay between the germline ends. CDR3 sequence (DNA): TGTGCCAGCAGTTCCGGCCCGGGGCGCCCTGAAGCTTTCTTT. Translated, it gives CASSSGPGRPEAFF.

About this clonotype itself: One junction end disagrees with the germline gene, perhaps due to a read error. The chain carries TRBV11-3 and TRBJ2-7; a possible D gene is TRBD1 (5 bases). The CDR3 totals 13 residues. CDR1 and CDR2 (germline): SGHNT, YENEEA. The CDR3 here is CASSLDRTSERYF. CDR3 in DNA: TGTGCCAGCAGCTTAGATCGGACAAGCGAGCGGTACTTC.

The sample holds many counts of this clonotype. The V gene is TRBV30, the J gene TRBJ2-7; 7 bases align to TRBD1. Germline loops: CDR1 GTSNPN, CDR2 SVGIG (reference sequence). The CDR3 is 13 amino acids. The trim removed 4 bases at V and 3 bases at J, leaving 6 bases unmatched. CDR3 protein: CAWTSQGVYEQYF. CDR3 nucleotide sequence: TGTGCCTGGACGTCGCAGGGGGTCTACGAGCAGTACTTC.

This clonotype was picked up many times. The V gene is TRBV5-1, the J gene TRBJ1-2; 10 nucleotides match TRBD1. This CDR3 spans 14 amino acids. J lost 8 bases, V lost 4 bases, and 8 bases had no gene match. Per the germline V gene, CDR1 is SGHRS and CDR2 is YFSETQ. This CDR3 is CASSLNRDRGGYTF. The DNA of the CDR3 is TGCGCCAGCAGCCTCAACCGGGACAGGGGAGGCTACACCTTC.

This clonotype was picked up many times. The chain employs TRBV3-1 and TRBJ2-2; D not certain. V lost 2 bases and J 4 bases, leaving 14 bases between the germline ends. The CDR3 loop spans 16 amino acids. Germline CDR1 LGHDT, CDR2 YNNKEL (reference sequence). This CDR3 is CASSQSSLDGTGELFF. The CDR3 nucleotides are TGTGCCAGCAGCCAATCCTCCTTAGATGGCACCGGGGAGCTGTTTTTT.

This clonotype was observed many times. The CDR3 spells CASSPQGRGGYF. Written as DNA, the CDR3 is TGTGCCAGCAGTCCCCAAGGTCGGGGTGGGTACTTC. The chain couples TRBV28 to TRBJ2-5; D is perhaps TRBD2 (5 bases). This CDR3 has 12 residues. V was shortened by 5 bases and J by 13 bases, with 17 bases between the two germline ends. In germline, CDR1 is MDHEN, CDR2 SYDVKM.

The J gene is TRBJ1-3, the V gene TRBV12-3 or TRBV12-4; no firm D call. This CDR3 has 16 amino acids. Between the trimmed V and J ends, which lost 6 bases and 2 bases, there was a span of 17 bases. The CDR3 loop reads CASSQFSSTAGNTIYF. DNA for the CDR3: TGTGCCAGCAGCCAATTCTCGTCGACGGCTGGAAACACCATATATTTT.

This clonotype was picked up many times. The genes are TRBV11-1 and TRBJ2-7, with no clear D. The CDR3 loop spans 14 amino acids. Germline V gene lookup returns CDR1 SGHAT and CDR2 FQDESV (reference sequence). Deletions cut 4 bases from V and 0 bases from J, with 10 bases between. The DNA of the CDR3 is TGTGCCAGCAGCTCCTCCAGAGGCTCCTACGAGCAGTACTTC. Amino acids: CASSSSRGSYEQYF.

The V call is TRBV14, the J call TRBJ2-3; D unclear. The CDR3 is 16 amino acids. V was shortened by 0 bases and J by 2 bases, with 12 bases between the two germline ends. The germline CDR1 and CDR2 sequences are SGHDN and FVKESK. The CDR3 DNA sequence: TGTGCCAGCAGCCAAGATTTAAGGCGTTACACAGATACGCAGTATTTT. Translation gives CASSQDLRRYTDTQYF.

This clonotype was counted a few times. The V and J genes are TRBV18 and TRBJ1-4; D uncertain. Trimming took 2 bases from V and 7 from J, leaving 20 bases between them. This CDR3 contains 17 residues. Germline lookup yields CDR1 KGHSH and CDR2 LQKENI. The DNA for the CDR3 is TGTGCCAGCTCACCATCCGCCCCCAGGAATCTCGGTGAAAAACTGTTTTTT. Translating gives CASSPSAPRNLGEKLFF.

A few counts support this clonotype. The V gene is TRBV5-1, the J gene TRBJ2-5; a possible D gene is TRBD1 (6 bases). Germline V lookup: CDR1 SGHRS, CDR2 YFSETQ. This CDR3 has 17 amino acids. Trimming left V 0 bases short and J 2 bases short, with 17 bases between. CDR3 sequence reads: CASSLGKTGSRQETQYF. CDR3 DNA: TGCGCCAGCAGCTTGGGAAAGACAGGCTCCAGACAAGAGACCCAGTACTTC.

This clonotype appeared many times. The chain uses TRBV7-8 and TRBJ2-1, with 10 bases that match TRBD2. The CDR3 totals 16 residues. The germline V gene has CDR1 SGHVS and CDR2 FQNEAQ. Trimming took 5 bases from V and 5 from J; bases not matched to a gene: 9. The CDR3 DNA reads as TGTGCCAGCAGCCCCCTACCGGGACTAGCGAACAATGAGCAGTTCTTC. It codes for CASSPLPGLANNEQFF.

This sequence joins TRBV20-1 and TRBJ2-1, with 9 bases aligning to TRBD2. The CDR3 extends over 15 amino acids. Germline CDR1 is DFQATT and CDR2 is SNEGSKA (reference sequence). V dropped 3 bases and J dropped 12; count of bases not matched to a gene: 15. The CDR3 here is CSASERNWREGRQFF. CDR3 DNA: TGCAGTGCTAGTGAAAGAAATTGGCGGGAGGGTCGGCAGTTCTTC.

This clonotype was observed many times. This chain joins TRBV12-3 or TRBV12-4 and TRBJ2-3; the D is unclear. The CDR3 covers 10 residues. V was clipped by 5 bases and J by 7 bases, with 4 bases between them. CDR3 residues: CASSGNTQYF. The DNA for the CDR3 is TGTGCCAGCAGTGGAAATACGCAGTATTTT.

Only a few counts were recorded for this clonotype. This chain links TRBV7-8 with TRBJ2-7, with D possibly being TRBD1 (6 bases). V lost 2 bases and J lost 3, with 11 bases in between. The CDR3 length is 14 residues. Germline V gives CDR1 SGHVS, CDR2 FQNEAQ. This chain's CDR3 is CASSLLTGIYEQYF. In DNA, the CDR3 is TGTGCCAGCAGCTTATTGACAGGAATCTACGAGCAGTACTTC.

The sample holds many counts of this clonotype. V is TRBV7-2 and J is TRBJ2-7; a possible D gene is TRBD2 (6 bases). The CDR3 extends over 13 amino acids. CDR1 is SGHTA, CDR2 FQGNSA, per germline. With 5 bases removed from V and 5 bases from J, the gap between germline ends came to 13 bases. The CDR3 protein is CASSRERKNEQYF. The CDR3 DNA is TGTGCCAGCAGCCGGGAGAGGAAAAACGAGCAGTACTTC.

This clonotype was observed a handful of times. The chain combines TRBV5-1 with TRBJ2-5; D gene ambiguous. Germline assignment: CDR1 SGHRS and CDR2 YFSETQ. The CDR3 runs 11 residues. V lost 4 bases, J lost 5 bases, and 6 bases lay in between. The CDR3 sequence: CASSLWETQYF. DNA of the CDR3: TGCGCCAGCAGCCTATGGGAGACCCAGTACTTC.

The CDR3 sequence is CASSLYDEAFF. The CDR3 bases are TGCGCCAGCAGCCTGTACGATGAAGCTTTCTTT. The rearrangement joins TRBV4-1 to TRBJ1-1; D unresolved. The CDR3 is 11 residues long. Trimming left V 4 bases short and J 7 bases short, with 7 bases between. CDR1 is MGHRA, CDR2 YSYEKL, per germline.

This clonotype was detected ten times or more. This chain links TRBV28 with TRBJ2-1; a weak D match, TRBD1 (5 bases). V dropped 8 bases and J dropped 9 bases, with 17 bases sitting between them. The CDR3 has 13 residues. Germline-derived CDR1 and CDR2 are MDHEN and SYDVKM. CDR3 sequence reads: CASESWGLGEQFF. In DNA form, the CDR3 reads TGTGCCAGCGAATCTTGGGGCTTGGGTGAGCAGTTCTTC.

In the case of this clonotype: The CDR3 ends on some other residue instead of the conserved phenylalanine or tryptophan, so this is likely a read error. The J gene is TRBJ1-5, the V gene TRBV19; D gene ambiguous. The V end lost 5 bases, the J end lost 0 bases, and 14 bases lay between the germline ends. The germline CDR1 and CDR2 sequences are LNHDA and SQIVND (reference sequence). CDR3 length: 16 residues. CDR3: CASSQFVVLSNQPQHS. The CDR3 region has the DNA TGTGCCAGTAGTCAGTTTGTAGTGCTTAGCAATCAGCCCCAGCATTCT.